The present TCR beta chain was sequenced within a study of a mutant IDH1 vaccine in newly diagnosed glioma. Study-wide background: Patients under treatment included approximately 60% males and 37.5% females and had a mean age of approximately 43 years. Prior therapy was radiotherapy, temozolomide, or both; most received both.

The time point: week 5, during vaccination. The vaccine gave 300 ug of a 20-mer mutant IDH1 peptide subcutaneously per dose. To note about this clone: Its antigen is not known.

Assay: immunoSEQ multiplex PCR; the TCRdb copy retains only in-frame clones and omits some. The sample lists just under 80,000 clones; 90% to 95% were seen once. The CDR3 runs to 14 residues. The J segment lost 4 bases and the V segment lost 3 bases, leaving 0 bases of the junction unmatched. Germline CDR1 and CDR2: KGHSH and LQKENI. The chain recombines TRBV18 with TRBJ2-1; 10 bases align to TRBD1. The sequence came from a woman aged 50 to 60 with glioma. The sequencing here drew on PBMCs, taken from a glioma patient whose treatment included an IDH1 peptide vaccine. As DNA, the CDR3 is TGTGCCAGCTCACCGGACAGGGGGTACAATGAGCAGTTCTTC. Its protein is CASSPDRGYNEQFF.